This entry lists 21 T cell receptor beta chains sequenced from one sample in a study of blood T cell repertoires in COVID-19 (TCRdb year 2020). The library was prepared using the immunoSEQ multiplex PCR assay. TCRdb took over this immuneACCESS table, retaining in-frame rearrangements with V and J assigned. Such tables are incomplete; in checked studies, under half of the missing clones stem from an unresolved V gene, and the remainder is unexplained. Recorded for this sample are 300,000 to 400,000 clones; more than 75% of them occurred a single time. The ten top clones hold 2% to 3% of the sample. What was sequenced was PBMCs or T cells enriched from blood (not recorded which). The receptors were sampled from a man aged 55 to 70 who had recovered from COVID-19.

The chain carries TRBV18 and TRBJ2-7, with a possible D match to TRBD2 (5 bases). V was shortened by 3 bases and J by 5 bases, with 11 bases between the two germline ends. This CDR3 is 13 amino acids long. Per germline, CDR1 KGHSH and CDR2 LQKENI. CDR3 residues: CASSPSQADEQYF. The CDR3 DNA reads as TGTGCCAGCTCACCGTCCCAAGCGGACGAGCAGTACTTC.

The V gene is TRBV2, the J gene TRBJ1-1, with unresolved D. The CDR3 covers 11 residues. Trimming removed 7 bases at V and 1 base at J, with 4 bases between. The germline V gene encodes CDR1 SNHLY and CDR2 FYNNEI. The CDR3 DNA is TGTGCCAGCATTCAGAACACTGAAGCTTTCTTT. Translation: CASIQNTEAFF.

The CDR3 spells CAWSQSGNTIYF. The DNA for the CDR3 is TGTGCCTGGAGTCAGTCTGGAAACACCATATATTTT. The V and J genes are TRBV30 and TRBJ1-3; D not certain. Trimming shortened V by 2 bases and J by 1 base, and 3 bases separated the two germline ends. CDR1 is GTSNPN, CDR2 SVGIG, per germline (reference sequence). This CDR3 has 12 residues.

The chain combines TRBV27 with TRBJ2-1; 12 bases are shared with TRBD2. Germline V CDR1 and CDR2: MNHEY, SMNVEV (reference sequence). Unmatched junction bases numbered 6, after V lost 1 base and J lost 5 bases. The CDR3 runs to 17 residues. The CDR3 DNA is TGTGCCAGCAGTTTATTTGCTAGCGGGAGGGGGAACAATGAGCAGTTCTTC. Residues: CASSLFASGRGNNEQFF.

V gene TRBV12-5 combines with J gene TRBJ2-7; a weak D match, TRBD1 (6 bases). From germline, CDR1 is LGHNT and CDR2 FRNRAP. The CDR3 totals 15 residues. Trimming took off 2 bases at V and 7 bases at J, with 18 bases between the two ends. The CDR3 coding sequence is TGTGCTAGTGGTTTGACCTCTACAGGGTTAGGTGAGCAGTACTTC. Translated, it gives CASGLTSTGLGEQYF.

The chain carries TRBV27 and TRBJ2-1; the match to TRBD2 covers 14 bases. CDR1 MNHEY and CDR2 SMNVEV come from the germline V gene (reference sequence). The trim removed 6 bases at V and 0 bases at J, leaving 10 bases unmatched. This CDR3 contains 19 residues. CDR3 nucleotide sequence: TGTGCCAGCAGAAGGGCCGGGACTAGCGGGAGAGCCTCCTACAATGAGCAGTTCTTC. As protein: CASRRAGTSGRASYNEQFF.

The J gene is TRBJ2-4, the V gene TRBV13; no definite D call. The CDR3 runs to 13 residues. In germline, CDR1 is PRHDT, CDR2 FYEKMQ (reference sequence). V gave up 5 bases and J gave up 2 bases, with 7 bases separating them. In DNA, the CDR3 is TGTGCCAGCAGCCTAAGTACCAAAAACATTCAGTACTTC. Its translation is CASSLSTKNIQYF.

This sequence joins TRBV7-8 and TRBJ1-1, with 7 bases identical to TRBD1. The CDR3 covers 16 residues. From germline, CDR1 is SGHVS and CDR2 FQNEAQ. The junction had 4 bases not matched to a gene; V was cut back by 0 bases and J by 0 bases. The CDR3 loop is CASSLATGTVNTEAFF. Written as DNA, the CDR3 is TGTGCCAGCAGCTTAGCAACCGGGACAGTGAACACTGAAGCTTTCTTT.

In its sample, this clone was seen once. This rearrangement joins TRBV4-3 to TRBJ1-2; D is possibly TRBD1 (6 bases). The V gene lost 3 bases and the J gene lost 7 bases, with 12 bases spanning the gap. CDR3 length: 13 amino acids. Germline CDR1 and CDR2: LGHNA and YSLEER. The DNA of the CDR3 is TGCGCCAGCAGCCAGACAGGATTAGGTGGCTACACCTTC. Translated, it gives CASSQTGLGGYTF.

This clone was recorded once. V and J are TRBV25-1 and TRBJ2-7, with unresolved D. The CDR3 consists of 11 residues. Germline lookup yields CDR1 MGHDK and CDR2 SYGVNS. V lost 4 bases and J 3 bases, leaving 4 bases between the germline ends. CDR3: CASSAVYEQYF. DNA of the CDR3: TGTGCCAGCAGTGCGGTCTACGAGCAGTACTTC.

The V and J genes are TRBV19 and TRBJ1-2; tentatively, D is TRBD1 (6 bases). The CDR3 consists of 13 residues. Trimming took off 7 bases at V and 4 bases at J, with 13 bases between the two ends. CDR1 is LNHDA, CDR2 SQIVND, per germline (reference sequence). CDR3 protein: CASTQRGGYGYTF. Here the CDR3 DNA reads TGTGCCAGTACCCAGAGGGGGGGCTATGGCTACACCTTC. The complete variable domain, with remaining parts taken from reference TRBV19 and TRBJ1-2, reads DGGITQSPKYLFRKEGQNVTLSCEQNLNHDAMYWYRQDPGQGLRLIYYSQIVNDFQKGDIAEGYSVSREKKESFPLTVTSAQKNPTAFYLCASTQRGGYGYTFGSGTRLTVV.

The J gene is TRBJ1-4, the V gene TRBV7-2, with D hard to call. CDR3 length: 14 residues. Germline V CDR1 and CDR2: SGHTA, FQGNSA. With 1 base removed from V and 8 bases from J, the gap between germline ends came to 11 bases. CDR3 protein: CASSLEQSNEKLFF. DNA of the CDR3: TGTGCCAGCAGCTTAGAACAGAGTAACGAAAAACTGTTTTTT.

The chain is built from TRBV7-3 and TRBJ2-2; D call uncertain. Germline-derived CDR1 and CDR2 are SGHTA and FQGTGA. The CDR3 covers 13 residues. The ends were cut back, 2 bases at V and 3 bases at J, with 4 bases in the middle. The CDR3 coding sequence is TGTGCCAGCAGCTTAGAGGACACCGGGGAGCTGTTTTTT. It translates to CASSLEDTGELFF.

CDR3 DNA: TGTGCCAGCAGCCTAGCGGAAGAGACCCAGTACTTC. Its protein product is CASSLAEETQYF. V and J are TRBV6-6 and TRBJ2-5; 7 bases are a match to TRBD2. This CDR3 has 12 residues. Germline CDR1 and CDR2: MNHNY and SVGAGI (reference sequence). V shed 6 bases and J 3 bases; nucleotides not matched to a gene: 1.

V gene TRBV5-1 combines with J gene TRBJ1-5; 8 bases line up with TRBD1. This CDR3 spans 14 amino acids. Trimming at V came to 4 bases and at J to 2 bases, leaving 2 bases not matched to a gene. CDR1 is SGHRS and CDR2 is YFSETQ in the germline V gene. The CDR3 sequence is CASSQGQGNQPQHF. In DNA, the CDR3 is TGCGCCAGCAGCCAGGGACAGGGCAATCAGCCCCAGCATTTT.

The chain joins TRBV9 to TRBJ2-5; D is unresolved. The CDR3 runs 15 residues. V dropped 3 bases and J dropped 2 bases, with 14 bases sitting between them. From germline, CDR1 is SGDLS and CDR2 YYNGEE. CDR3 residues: CASSAAYSGQETQYF. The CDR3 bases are TGTGCCAGCAGCGCGGCTTACAGTGGACAAGAGACCCAGTACTTC.

The CDR3 bases are TGTGCCAGCTCGTCCGACAGGGACGCTGCTTTCTTT. It yields the protein CASSSDRDAAFF. This chain links TRBV18 with TRBJ1-1; TRBD1 agrees at 7 bases. V was pared by 6 bases and J by 11 bases, with 9 bases of the junction left unmatched. The CDR3 is 12 amino acids. Germline V gene data show CDR1 as KGHSH and CDR2 as LQKENI. The full variable domain, with the rest looked up from reference TRBV18 and TRBJ1-1, is NAGVMQNPRHLVRRRGQEARLRCSPMKGHSHVYWYRQLPEEGLKFMVYLQKENIIDESGMPKERFSAEFPKEGPSILRIQQVVRGDSAAYFCASSSDRDAAFFGQGTRLTVV.

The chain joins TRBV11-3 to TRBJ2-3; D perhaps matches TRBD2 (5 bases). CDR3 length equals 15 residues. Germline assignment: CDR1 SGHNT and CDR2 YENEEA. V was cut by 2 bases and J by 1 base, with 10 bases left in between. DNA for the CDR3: TGTGCCAGCAGCTTATGGATGGGAGGCACAGATACGCAGTATTTT. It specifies CASSLWMGGTDTQYF.

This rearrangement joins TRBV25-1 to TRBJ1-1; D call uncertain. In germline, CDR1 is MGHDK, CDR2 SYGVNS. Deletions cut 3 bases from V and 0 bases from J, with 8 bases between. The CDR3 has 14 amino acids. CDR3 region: CASSEGVMNTEAFF. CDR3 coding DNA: TGTGCCAGCAGTGAGGGCGTAATGAACACTGAAGCTTTCTTT. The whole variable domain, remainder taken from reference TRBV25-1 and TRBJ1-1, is EADIYQTPRYLVIGTGKKITLECSQTMGHDKMYWYQQDPGMELHLIHYSYGVNSTEKGDLSSESTVSRIRTEHFPLTLESARPSHTSQYLCASSEGVMNTEAFFGQGTRLTVV.

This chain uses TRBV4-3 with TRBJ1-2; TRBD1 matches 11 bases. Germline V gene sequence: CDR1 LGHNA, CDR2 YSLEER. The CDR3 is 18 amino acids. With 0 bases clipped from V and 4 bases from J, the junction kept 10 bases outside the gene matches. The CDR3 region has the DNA TGCGCCAGCAGCCAAGAAGGGACAGGGGGTTTTTCTATCTATGGCTACACCTTC. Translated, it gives CASSQEGTGGFSIYGYTF.

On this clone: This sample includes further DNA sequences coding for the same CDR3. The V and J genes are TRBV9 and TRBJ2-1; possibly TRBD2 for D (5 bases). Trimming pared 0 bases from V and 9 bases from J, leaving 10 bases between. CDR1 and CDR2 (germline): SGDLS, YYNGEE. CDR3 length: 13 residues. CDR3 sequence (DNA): TGTGCCAGCAGCGTAGATTCTGGGAGTGAGCAGTTCTTC. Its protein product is CASSVDSGSEQFF.